This T cell receptor (beta chain) comes out of a study of blood T cells in healthy people across ages. Isolation yielded PBMCs, at least 7 million per sample, in every case. RNA extraction gave at least 5 micrograms of total RNA per sample. The V gene end was trimmed by 2 bases and the J gene end by 2 bases; junction bases not matched to a gene: 5. The CDR3 runs 16 residues. Germline V gene sequence: CDR1 SGHAT, CDR2 FQNNGV. Through a sample-barcoded 5' primer and a J-beta primer mix, a second PCR was run for roughly 6 to 11 cycles. A template-switch adaptor containing 12 random nucleotides labeled each cDNA molecule. TCRdb re-derived calls from the 5' RACE reads in MiXCR, one entry per CDR3 protein. The sample gives about a million distinct CDR3 sequences, roughly two fifths of which show up once; approximately 14% is in the top ten. This clonotype was detected only a few times.

The sequenced sample was blood. The chain joins TRBV11-2 to TRBJ2-3; TRBD2 aligns across 9 bases. This sequence originates from a man between 18 and 29 years old in good health. The CDR3 nucleotides read TGTGCCAGCAGCTTATTGGAGCGGGGGGACACAGATACGCAGTATTTT. Residues: CASSLLERGDTDTQYF.